This TCR beta chain emerged from a study of T cells in Graves' hyperthyroidism and ophthalmopathy. Study observations and caveats: Blood held most thyroid clonotypes expanded above 0.001 frequency.

V lost 6 bases and J 2 bases, leaving 14 bases between the germline ends. CDR1 is MNHEY, CDR2 SVGEGT, per germline. This CDR3 has 14 residues. This clonotype was observed many times. Its matching antigen is unknown. Authors of the study amplified TCR beta CDR3 regions from RNA transcripts. The HTBI primer set was used in a first-round RT-PCR of the TCR CDR3. MiXCR, run by TCRdb on the multiplex PCR reads, gives a single entry per CDR3 protein. The sample holds some 500,000 distinct CDR3 sequences, roughly an eighth seen once. The V and J genes are TRBV6-2 or TRBV6-3 and TRBJ2-7, with D uncertain. The sample taken for sequencing was blood. The clonotype was recovered from a woman aged 18 to 35 with Graves' hyperthyroidism. The CDR3 loop reads CASRPHQGPYEQYF. CDR3 coding DNA: TGTGCCAGCAGACCGCATCAAGGGCCCTACGAGCAGTACTTC.